Shown below are 17 T cell receptor beta chains from a single sample sequenced in a study. TCRdb passed the 5' RACE reads through MiXCR, listing each CDR3 protein once. The sample yields 5,000 to 6,000 distinct CDR3 sequences, 52% seen once. Sequencing used memory CD4+ T cells sorted from blood. Subset defined: memory CD4+ T cells, CD4+CD45RO+CD25-. The receptors were gathered from a female donor with breast cancer.

V gene TRBV13 combines with J gene TRBJ1-2, with 8 bases matching TRBD1. The CDR3 spans 13 residues. Looked up from germline, CDR1 is PRHDT and CDR2 is FYEKMQ (reference sequence). V trimming: 5 bases; J trimming: 4 bases; junction bases outside the gene matches: 3. The CDR3 DNA sequence: TGTGCCAGCAGCCCCGGGACAGGCTATGGCTACACCTTC. This codes for CASSPGTGYGYTF.

For this clonotype: An end of the junction does not agree with germline; a read error may underlie this. The chain links TRBV20-1 to TRBJ1-1, with D hard to call. The CDR3 runs 11 residues. The germline V gene has CDR1 DFQATT and CDR2 SNEGSKA (reference sequence). CDR3 DNA: TGCAGTGTTAGAGAGAACACTGAAGCTTTCTTT. Its translation: CSVRENTEAFF.

The chain links TRBV6-1 to TRBJ2-7; 9 bases agree with TRBD1. The germline V gene has CDR1 MNHNS and CDR2 SASEGT. The CDR3 spans 15 residues. The J segment lost 3 bases and the V segment lost 6 bases, leaving 9 bases of the junction unmatched. The CDR3 spells CASRYGQGNVYEQYF. Written as DNA, the CDR3 is TGTGCCAGCAGATACGGACAGGGGAATGTCTACGAGCAGTACTTC.

V gene TRBV6-1 combines with J gene TRBJ2-2; possibly TRBD1 for D (9 bases). With 4 bases removed from V and 4 bases from J, the gap between germline ends came to 19 bases. From germline, CDR1 is MNHNS and CDR2 SASEGT. The CDR3 consists of 17 residues. The CDR3 sequence: CASSAIAGQGGTGELFF. CDR3 nucleotide sequence: TGTGCCAGCAGTGCAATAGCGGGACAGGGTGGCACCGGGGAGCTGTTTTTT.

This chain links TRBV20-1 with TRBJ1-2, with 8 bases that match TRBD1. V dropped 6 bases and J dropped 5; count of bases not matched to a gene: 8. The CDR3 runs to 13 residues. The germline V gene encodes CDR1 DFQATT and CDR2 SNEGSKA (reference sequence). The CDR3: CSADGQGKYGYTF. DNA for the CDR3: TGCAGTGCAGACGGACAGGGCAAATATGGCTACACCTTC.

This chain joins TRBV5-1 and TRBJ1-1; tentative D call: TRBD1 (6 bases). V lost 2 bases and J lost 3, with 14 bases in between. Germline V gene lookup returns CDR1 SGHRS and CDR2 YFSETQ. The length of the CDR3 is 15 residues. The CDR3 spells CASSLTQGGYTEAFF. Written as DNA, the CDR3 is TGCGCCAGCAGCTTAACACAGGGTGGTTACACTGAAGCTTTCTTT.

In DNA, the CDR3 is TGTGCCATGAAGACGGGAGACATTTATGAGCAGTTCTTC. It specifies CAMKTGDIYEQFF. The chain employs TRBV30 and TRBJ2-1; a possible D gene is TRBD2 (6 bases). The germline V gene encodes CDR1 GTSNPN and CDR2 SVGIG (reference sequence). V dropped 8 bases and J dropped 8 bases, with 19 bases sitting between them. The CDR3 consists of 13 residues.

This chain links TRBV4-1 with TRBJ2-7, with 7 nucleotides matching TRBD1. The CDR3 has 15 residues. Germline assignment: CDR1 MGHRA and CDR2 YSYEKL. J lost 2 bases, V lost 0 bases, and 4 bases had no gene match. CDR3 amino acids: CASSQDTDRAYEQYF. The CDR3 region has the DNA TGCGCCAGCAGCCAAGACACCGACAGGGCCTACGAGCAGTACTTC.

This clonotype was recorded a few times. The J gene is TRBJ1-2, the V gene TRBV6-6; tentative D call: TRBD1 (6 bases). The ends were cut back, 5 bases at V and 4 bases at J, with 11 bases in the middle. The length of the CDR3 is 13 residues. The V gene's germline CDR1 is MNHNY and CDR2 SVGAGI (reference sequence). CDR3 residues: CASSPDRGYGYTF. The CDR3 DNA is TGTGCCAGCAGTCCGGACAGAGGCTATGGCTACACCTTC.

The chain employs TRBV7-3 and TRBJ2-2; no clear D. The CDR3 has 14 residues. Germline V gene lookup returns CDR1 SGHTA and CDR2 FQGTGA. The ends were cut back, 4 bases at V and 5 bases at J, with 11 bases in the middle. CDR3 DNA: TGTGCCAGCAGCTACGACTTAGGGACCGGGGAGCTGTTTTTT. Amino acid sequence: CASSYDLGTGELFF.

This clonotype was recorded a few times. This rearrangement joins TRBV20-1 to TRBJ2-5; maybe TRBD1 (5 bases). Trimming took off 7 bases at V and 2 bases at J, with 8 bases between the two ends. CDR3 length: 11 residues. Germline V gene data show CDR1 as DFQATT and CDR2 as SNEGSKA (reference sequence). The chain's CDR3 is CSGQIQETQYF. The DNA for the CDR3 is TGCAGTGGACAGATACAAGAGACCCAGTACTTC.

This clonotype has just a few counts. The V call is TRBV9, the J call TRBJ2-5, with a possible D match to TRBD2 (5 bases). V lost 0 bases and J 5 bases, leaving 11 bases between the germline ends. The germline V gene has CDR1 SGDLS and CDR2 YYNGEE. This CDR3 contains 14 residues. CDR3 in amino acids: CASSVGISGETQYF. The CDR3 DNA reads as TGTGCCAGCAGCGTAGGCATATCGGGGGAGACCCAGTACTTC.

This clonotype occurred a few times. The rearrangement joins TRBV5-1 to TRBJ1-4; D unclear. This CDR3 has 12 amino acids. Trimming removed 6 bases from V and 6 bases from J, with 9 bases in between. CDR1 is SGHRS and CDR2 is YFSETQ in the germline V gene. As DNA, the CDR3 is TGCGCCAGCAAGGGAGAGGATGAAAAACTGTTTTTT. It codes for CASKGEDEKLFF.

The genes are TRBV5-1 and TRBJ2-1; 7 bases fit TRBD2. Unmatched junction bases numbered 14, after V lost 4 bases and J lost 7 bases. CDR3 length equals 16 residues. In germline, CDR1 is SGHRS, CDR2 YFSETQ. Written as DNA, the CDR3 is TGCGCCAGCAGCCTGACCTCCGGGACTACCCTAAATGAGCAGTTCTTC. Amino acids: CASSLTSGTTLNEQFF. Full variable domain (remainder filled in from reference TRBV5-1 and TRBJ2-1): KAGVTQTPRYLIKTRGQQVTLSCSPISGHRSVSWYQQTPGQGLQFLFEYFSETQRNKGNFPGRFSGRQFSNSRSEMNVSTLELGDSALYLCASSLTSGTTLNEQFFGPGTRLTVL.

This sequence joins TRBV20-1 and TRBJ2-2, with 7 nucleotides matching TRBD1. The CDR3 has 12 residues. V gave up 6 bases and J gave up 5 bases; unmatched junction bases: 3. Germline assignment: CDR1 DFQATT and CDR2 SNEGSKA (reference sequence). As DNA, the CDR3 is TGCAGTGCCAAACAGGGGACCGGGGAGCTGTTTTTT. It yields the protein CSAKQGTGELFF.

This clonotype has more than one count but fewer than ten. The chain is built from TRBV5-1 and TRBJ2-7, with 9 bases identical to TRBD2. Trimming removed 2 bases from V and 3 bases from J; junction bases left unmatched: 3. The CDR3 spans 14 residues. Germline CDR1 SGHRS, CDR2 YFSETQ. CDR3 DNA: TGCGCCAGCAGCTTTTTAGCGGGAGACTACGAGCAGTACTTC. Amino acids: CASSFLAGDYEQYF.

This sequence joins TRBV5-1 and TRBJ2-1; D possibly uses TRBD1 or TRBD2 (5 bases each). The V and J ends lost 0 bases and 0 bases respectively, with 10 bases between them. This CDR3 has 16 amino acids. The germline CDR1 and CDR2 sequences are SGHRS and YFSETQ. The CDR3 spells CASSLEGPNSYNEQFF. The CDR3 DNA reads TGCGCCAGCAGCTTGGAGGGACCTAACTCCTACAATGAGCAGTTCTTC. Drawing the rest from reference TRBV5-1 and TRBJ2-1, the complete variable domain is KAGVTQTPRYLIKTRGQQVTLSCSPISGHRSVSWYQQTPGQGLQFLFEYFSETQRNKGNFPGRFSGRQFSNSRSEMNVSTLELGDSALYLCASSLEGPNSYNEQFFGPGTRLTVL.